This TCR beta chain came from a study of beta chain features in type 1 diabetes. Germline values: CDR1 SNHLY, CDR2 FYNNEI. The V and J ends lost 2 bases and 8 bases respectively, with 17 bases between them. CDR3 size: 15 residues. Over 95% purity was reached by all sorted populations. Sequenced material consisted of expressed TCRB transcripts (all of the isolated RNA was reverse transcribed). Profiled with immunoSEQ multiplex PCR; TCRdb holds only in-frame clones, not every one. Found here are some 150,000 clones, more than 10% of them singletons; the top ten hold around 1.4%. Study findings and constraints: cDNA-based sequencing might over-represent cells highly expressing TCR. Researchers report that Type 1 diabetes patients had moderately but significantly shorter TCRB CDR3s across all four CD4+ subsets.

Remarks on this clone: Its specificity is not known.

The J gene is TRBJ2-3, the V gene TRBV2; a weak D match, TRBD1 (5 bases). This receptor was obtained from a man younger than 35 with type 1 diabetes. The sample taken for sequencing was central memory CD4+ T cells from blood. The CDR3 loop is CASSEQGGIDGTQYF. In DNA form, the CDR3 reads TGTGCCAGCAGTGAACAGGGCGGAATTGACGGTACGCAGTATTTT.